This note documents a single TCR beta chain sequence. This specimen belongs to a study of blood T cell repertoires in COVID-19. The table came from immunoSEQ multiplex PCR; TCRdb's copy has only in-frame clones and leaves some out. Here the sample spans 60,000 to 65,000 clones, under 85% being singletons. Germline V gene lookup returns CDR1 SNHLY and CDR2 FYNNEI. The junction had 7 bases not matched to a gene; V was cut back by 6 bases and J by 6 bases. This CDR3 comprises 15 residues. The chain has TRBV2 and TRBJ2-1; 11 bases map to TRBD2. The TCR comes from a woman of 80 years or more with active or convalescent COVID-19. Sequenced: peripheral blood. CDR3 in DNA: TGTGCCAGCAGCCGCCTAGCGGGGGGTGGCAATGAGCAGTTCTTC. Its translation is CASSRLAGGGNEQFF.